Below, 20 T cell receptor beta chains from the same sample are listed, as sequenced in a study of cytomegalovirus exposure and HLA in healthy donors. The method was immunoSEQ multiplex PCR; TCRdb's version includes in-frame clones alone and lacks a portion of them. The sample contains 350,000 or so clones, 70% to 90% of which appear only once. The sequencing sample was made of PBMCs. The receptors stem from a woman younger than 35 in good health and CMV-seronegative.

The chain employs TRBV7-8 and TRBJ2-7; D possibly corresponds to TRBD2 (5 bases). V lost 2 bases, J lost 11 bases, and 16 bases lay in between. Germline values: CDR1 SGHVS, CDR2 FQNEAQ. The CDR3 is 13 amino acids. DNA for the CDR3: TGTGCCAGCAGCTTAAGCGGAACGAGAAATAAGTACTTC. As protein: CASSLSGTRNKYF. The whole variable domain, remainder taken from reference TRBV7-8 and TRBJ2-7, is GAGVSQSPRYKVAKRGQDVALRCDPISGHVSLFWYQQALGQGPEFLTYFQNEAQLDKSGLPSDRFFAERPEGSVSTLKIQRTQQEDSAVYLCASSLSGTRNKYFGPGTRLTVT.

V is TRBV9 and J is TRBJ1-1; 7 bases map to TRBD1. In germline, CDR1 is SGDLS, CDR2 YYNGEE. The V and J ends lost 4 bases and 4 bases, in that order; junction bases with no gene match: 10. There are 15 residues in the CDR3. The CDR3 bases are TGTGCCAGCAGCTTTCTTTCAGGGGGGAGCACTGAAGCTTTCTTT. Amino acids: CASSFLSGGSTEAFF.

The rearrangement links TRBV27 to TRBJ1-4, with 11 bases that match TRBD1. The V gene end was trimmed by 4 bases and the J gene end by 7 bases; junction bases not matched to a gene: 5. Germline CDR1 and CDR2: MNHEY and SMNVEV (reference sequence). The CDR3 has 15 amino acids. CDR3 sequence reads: CASSSYGTGGEKLFF. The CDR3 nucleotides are TGTGCCAGCAGTTCCTATGGGACAGGGGGTGAAAAACTGTTTTTT.

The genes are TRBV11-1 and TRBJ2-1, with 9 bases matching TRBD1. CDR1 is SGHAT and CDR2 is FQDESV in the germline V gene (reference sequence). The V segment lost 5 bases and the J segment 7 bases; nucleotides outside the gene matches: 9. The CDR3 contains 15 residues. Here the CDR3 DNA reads TGTGCCAGCAGCCTCGGGACAGGGAATTGGAATGAGCAGTTCTTC. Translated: CASSLGTGNWNEQFF. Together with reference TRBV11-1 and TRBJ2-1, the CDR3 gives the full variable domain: EAEVAQSPRYKITEKSQAVAFWCDPISGHATLYWYRQILGQGPELLVQFQDESVVDDSQLPKDRFSAERLKGVDSTLKIQPAELGDSAMYLCASSLGTGNWNEQFFGPGTRLTVL.

Here the CDR3 DNA reads TGTGCCTGGACCAATCTGGGGGGGCGCGGAACCGGGGAGCTGTTTTTT. Protein product: CAWTNLGGRGTGELFF. This chain connects TRBV30 to TRBJ2-2; a weak D match, TRBD2 (7 bases). Trimming cost V 4 bases and J 5 bases, with 20 bases left between them. Germline CDR1 is GTSNPN and CDR2 is SVGIG (reference sequence). The CDR3 sequence is 16 residues long.

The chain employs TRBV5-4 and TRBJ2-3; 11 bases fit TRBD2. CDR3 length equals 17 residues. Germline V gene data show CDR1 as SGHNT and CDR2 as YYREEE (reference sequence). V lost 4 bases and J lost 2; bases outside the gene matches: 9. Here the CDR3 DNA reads TGTGCCAGCAGCGCCTGGGGTAGCGGGAGGGCCACAGATACGCAGTATTTT. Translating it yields CASSAWGSGRATDTQYF.

CDR3 coding DNA: TGTGCCAGCAGAATACACGACGGGGGGCACTATGGCTACACCTTC. It codes for CASRIHDGGHYGYTF. J is TRBJ1-2 and V is TRBV7-9; maybe TRBD1 (6 bases). The length of the CDR3 is 15 residues. The ends were cut back, 6 bases at V and 3 bases at J, with 17 bases in the middle. Germline-derived CDR1 and CDR2 are SEHNR and FQNEAQ (reference sequence).

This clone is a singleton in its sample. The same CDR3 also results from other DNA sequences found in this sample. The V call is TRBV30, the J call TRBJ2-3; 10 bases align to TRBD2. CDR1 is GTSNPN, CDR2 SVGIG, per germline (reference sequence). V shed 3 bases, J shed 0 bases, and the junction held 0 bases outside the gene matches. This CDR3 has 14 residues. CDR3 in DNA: TGTGCCTGGAGGACTAGCGGGAGCACAGATACGCAGTATTTT. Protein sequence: CAWRTSGSTDTQYF.

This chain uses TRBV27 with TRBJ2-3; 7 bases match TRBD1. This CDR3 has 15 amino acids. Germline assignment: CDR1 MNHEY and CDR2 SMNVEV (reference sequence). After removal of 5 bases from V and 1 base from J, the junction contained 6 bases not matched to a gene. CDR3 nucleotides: TGTGCCAGCAGTGACTCGCAGGGGGGCACAGATACGCAGTATTTT. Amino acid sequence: CASSDSQGGTDTQYF.

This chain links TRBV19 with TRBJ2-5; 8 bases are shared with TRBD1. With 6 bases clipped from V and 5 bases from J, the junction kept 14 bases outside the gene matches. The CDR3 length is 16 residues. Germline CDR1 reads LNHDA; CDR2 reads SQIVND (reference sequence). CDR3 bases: TGTGCCAGTAGCTATCGTACCTCAGGGGGCGCTGAGACCCAGTACTTC. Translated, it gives CASSYRTSGGAETQYF.

Here the CDR3 DNA reads TGTGCCAGTAGTATAGTGGGGAGAAAGTACAATGAGCAGTTCTTC. Translation gives CASSIVGRKYNEQFF. V is TRBV19 and J is TRBJ2-1; maybe TRBD2 (5 bases). Trimming pared 1 base from V and 4 bases from J, leaving 11 bases between. CDR3 size: 15 residues. Germline lookup yields CDR1 LNHDA and CDR2 SQIVND (reference sequence).

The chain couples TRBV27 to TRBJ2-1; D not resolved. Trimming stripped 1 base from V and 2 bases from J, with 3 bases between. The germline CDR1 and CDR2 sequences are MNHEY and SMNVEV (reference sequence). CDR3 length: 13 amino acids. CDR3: CASSLWPYNEQFF. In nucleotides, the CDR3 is TGTGCCAGCAGTTTATGGCCCTACAATGAGCAGTTCTTC.

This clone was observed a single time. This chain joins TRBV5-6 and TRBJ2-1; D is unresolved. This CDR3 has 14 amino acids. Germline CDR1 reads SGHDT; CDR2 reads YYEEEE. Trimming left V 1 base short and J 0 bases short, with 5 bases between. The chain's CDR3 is CASSLSSSYNEQFF. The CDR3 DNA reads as TGTGCCAGCAGCTTGTCCAGCTCCTACAATGAGCAGTTCTTC.

The CDR3 here is CASSPPSGRVDEQFF. The DNA for the CDR3 is TGTGCCAGCTCACCACCGTCGGGGAGGGTCGATGAGCAGTTCTTC. V gene TRBV18 combines with J gene TRBJ2-1, with 7 bases lining up with TRBD2. The CDR3 totals 15 residues. After removal of 0 bases from V and 8 bases from J, the junction contained 7 bases not matched to a gene. Germline V CDR1 and CDR2: KGHSH, LQKENI.

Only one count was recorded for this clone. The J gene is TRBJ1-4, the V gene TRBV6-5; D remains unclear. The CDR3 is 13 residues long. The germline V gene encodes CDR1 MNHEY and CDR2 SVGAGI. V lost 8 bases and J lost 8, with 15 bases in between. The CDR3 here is CASLGRTGEKLFF. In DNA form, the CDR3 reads TGTGCCAGCTTGGGGAGGACTGGCGAAAAACTGTTTTTT.

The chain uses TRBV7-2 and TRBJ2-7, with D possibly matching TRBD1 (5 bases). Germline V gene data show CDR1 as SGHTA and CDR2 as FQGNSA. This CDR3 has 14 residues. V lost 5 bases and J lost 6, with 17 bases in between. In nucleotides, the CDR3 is TGTGCCAGCAGCCGCATGACAGAGGTCGGCGAGCAGTACTTC. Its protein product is CASSRMTEVGEQYF.

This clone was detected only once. CDR3 residues: CASSLAGTGLALPLEQYF. In DNA form, the CDR3 reads TGCGCCAGCAGCTTGGCGGGGACAGGACTTGCTCTCCCGCTCGAGCAGTACTTC. The chain is built from TRBV5-1 and TRBJ2-7, with 8 nucleotides matching TRBD1. The ends lost 0 bases at V and 6 bases at J; junction bases unmatched: 17. Per germline, CDR1 SGHRS and CDR2 YFSETQ. The CDR3 has 18 amino acids.

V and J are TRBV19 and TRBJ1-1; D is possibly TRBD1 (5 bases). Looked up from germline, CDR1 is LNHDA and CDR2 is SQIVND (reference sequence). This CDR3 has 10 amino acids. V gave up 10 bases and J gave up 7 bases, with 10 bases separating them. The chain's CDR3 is CATDGGEAFF. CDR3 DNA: TGTGCCACCGACGGGGGTGAAGCTTTCTTT.

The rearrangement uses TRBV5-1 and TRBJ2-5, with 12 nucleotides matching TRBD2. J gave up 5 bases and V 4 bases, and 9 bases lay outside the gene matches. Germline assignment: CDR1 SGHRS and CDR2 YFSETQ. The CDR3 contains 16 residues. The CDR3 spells CASSIRLAGAGETQYF. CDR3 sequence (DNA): TGCGCCAGCAGCATACGACTAGCGGGAGCTGGGGAGACCCAGTACTTC. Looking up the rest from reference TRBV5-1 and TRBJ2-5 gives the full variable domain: KAGVTQTPRYLIKTRGQQVTLSCSPISGHRSVSWYQQTPGQGLQFLFEYFSETQRNKGNFPGRFSGRQFSNSRSEMNVSTLELGDSALYLCASSIRLAGAGETQYFGPGTRLLVL.

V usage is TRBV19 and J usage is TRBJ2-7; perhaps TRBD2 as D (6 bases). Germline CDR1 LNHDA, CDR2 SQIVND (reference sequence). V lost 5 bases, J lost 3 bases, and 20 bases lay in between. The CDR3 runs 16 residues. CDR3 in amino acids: CASSPGRDGEDYEQYF. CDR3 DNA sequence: TGTGCCAGTAGTCCCGGCCGGGACGGGGAGGACTACGAGCAGTACTTC.